This passage covers 14 T cell receptor beta chains from one sample sequenced in a study of T cells in narcolepsy. Some clones are missing from TCRdb's copy, which holds only in-frame ones; the method was immunoSEQ multiplex PCR. Here the sample spans tens of thousands of clones, 83% being singletons. Material: memory (CD45RA-) CD4+ T cells from blood. These receptor sequences come from a human donor in good health.

This clone has only one observation. This rearrangement joins TRBV28 to TRBJ1-1; D remains unclear. The CDR3 is 13 amino acids. V lost 3 bases and J lost 4, with 9 bases in between. Looked up from germline, CDR1 is MDHEN and CDR2 is SYDVKM. CDR3 loop: CASSFSAGTEAFF. DNA of the CDR3: TGTGCCAGCAGTTTTTCCGCGGGCACTGAAGCTTTCTTT. Full variable domain (rest looked up from reference TRBV28 and TRBJ1-1): DVKVTQSSRYLVKRTGEKVFLECVQDMDHENMFWYRQDPGLGLRLIYFSYDVKMKEKGDIPEGYSVSREKKERFSLILESASTNQTSMYLCASSFSAGTEAFFGQGTRLTVV.

In its sample, this clone was seen a few times. The rearrangement uses TRBV29-1 and TRBJ1-1, with unresolved D. Deletions cut 0 bases from V and 4 bases from J, with 6 bases between. CDR3 length: 12 residues. In germline, CDR1 is SQVTM, CDR2 ANQGSEA. The CDR3 DNA is TGCAGCGTTGAAGAACTCAGCACTGAAGCTTTCTTT. It yields the protein CSVEELSTEAFF.

The chain couples TRBV9 to TRBJ2-3, with 8 bases lining up with TRBD2. The length of the CDR3 is 14 residues. Germline trimming cut 4 bases from V and 6 bases from J; bases unmatched to any gene: 7. Germline CDR1 is SGDLS and CDR2 is YYNGEE. CDR3 coding DNA: TGTGCCAGCAGCATCGGACTAGCAGCCGATACGCAGTATTTT. Its translation is CASSIGLAADTQYF.

This sequence joins TRBV6-5 and TRBJ2-1; 11 bases fit TRBD2. Germline CDR1 is MNHEY and CDR2 is SVGAGI. Trimming removed 0 bases from V and 8 bases from J; junction bases left unmatched: 6. The CDR3 runs 16 residues. Written as DNA, the CDR3 is TGTGCCAGCAGTTACTCGAGTAGCGGGAGGGAGGATGAGCAGTTCTTC. Its translation: CASSYSSSGREDEQFF.

The genes are TRBV5-6 and TRBJ1-1; weak D call: TRBD1 (6 bases). The CDR3 has 14 residues. The germline V gene has CDR1 SGHDT and CDR2 YYEEEE. Trimming removed 4 bases at V and 5 bases at J, with 15 bases between. This chain's CDR3 is CASSDKHRDTEAFF. CDR3 in DNA: TGTGCCAGCAGCGATAAGCACAGGGATACTGAAGCTTTCTTT. Variable domain in full (rest from reference TRBV5-6 and TRBJ1-1): DAGVTQSPTHLIKTRGQQVTLRCSPKSGHDTVSWYQQALGQGPQFIFQYYEEEERQRGNFPDRFSGHQFPNYSSELNVNALLLGDSALYLCASSDKHRDTEAFFGQGTRLTVV.

The chain combines TRBV19 with TRBJ2-1; TRBD2 matches 7 bases. With 5 bases clipped from V and 7 bases from J, the junction kept 11 bases outside the gene matches. Germline CDR1 and CDR2: LNHDA and SQIVND (reference sequence). The CDR3 is 15 amino acids. DNA for the CDR3: TGTGCCAGTAGTCTCGCCGGGACTACTCGGAATGAGCAGTTCTTC. Its translation is CASSLAGTTRNEQFF.

The chain uses TRBV7-8 and TRBJ2-7; 9 bases line up with TRBD1. Unmatched junction bases numbered 7, after V lost 1 base and J lost 6 bases. CDR1 is SGHVS and CDR2 is FQNEAQ in the germline V gene. The CDR3 is made up of 15 amino acids. The CDR3 sequence: CASSLGPDRGTEQYF. The CDR3 bases are TGTGCCAGCAGCTTAGGGCCGGACAGGGGAACCGAGCAGTACTTC.

As for this clone: Other DNA sequences in this specimen translate into the identical CDR3. J is TRBJ2-7 and V is TRBV5-4, with a tentative D call TRBD2 (5 bases). There are 14 residues in the CDR3. Per the germline V gene, CDR1 is SGHNT and CDR2 is YYREEE (reference sequence). The V end lost 4 bases, the J end lost 5 bases, and 16 bases lay between the germline ends. CDR3 sequence: CASSIDGGQDEQYF. The CDR3 region has the DNA TGTGCCAGCAGCATTGACGGAGGTCAGGACGAGCAGTACTTC.

Only a few counts were recorded for this clone. The rearrangement uses TRBV6-6 and TRBJ2-7, with D unclear. Per the germline V gene, CDR1 is MNHNY and CDR2 is SVGAGI (reference sequence). Between the trimmed V and J ends, which lost 7 bases and 3 bases, there was a span of 10 bases. The CDR3 totals 12 residues. The CDR3, as DNA: TGTGCCAGCACTCCTAGTCTCTACGAGCAGTACTTC. It codes for CASTPSLYEQYF.

The gene calls are TRBV11-3 and TRBJ2-2; D ambiguous. V lost 1 base, J lost 0 bases, and 3 bases lay in between. This CDR3 is 14 amino acids long. CDR1 is SGHNT and CDR2 is YENEEA in the germline V gene. For the CDR3, the DNA is TGTGCCAGCAGCTTAGGACCGAACACCGGGGAGCTGTTTTTT. This gives the protein CASSLGPNTGELFF.

The CDR3 DNA sequence: TGTGCCAGCAGCTTAACGGTTGTCAGCCCCTACGAGCAGTACTTC. Translating it yields CASSLTVVSPYEQYF. This chain uses TRBV7-2 with TRBJ2-7; D is unclear. This CDR3 has 15 residues. Germline CDR1 and CDR2: SGHTA and FQGNSA. V lost 2 bases to trimming and J lost 2 bases, with 13 bases between them.

This chain joins TRBV5-7 and TRBJ2-2, with 8 bases matching TRBD2. TRBV5-7 is flagged as an ORF with uncertain function. J was trimmed by 6 bases and V by 3 bases; bases with no gene match: 7. This CDR3 is built from 15 residues. The CDR3 nucleotides are TGTGCCAGCAGCTCCATCGGACTAGCTGCCGGGGAGCTGTTTTTT. Translation gives CASSSIGLAAGELFF.

The chain is built from TRBV7-2 and TRBJ2-1; D may be TRBD2 (6 bases). CDR1 and CDR2 from the germline V gene are SGHTA and FQGNSA. Trimming removed 1 base from V and 2 bases from J, with 9 bases in between. The CDR3 totals 15 residues. CDR3 region: CASSLVGGPYNEQFF. CDR3 DNA: TGTGCCAGCAGCTTAGTCGGGGGACCCTACAATGAGCAGTTCTTC.

This sequence joins TRBV30 and TRBJ2-5; 8 nucleotides line up with TRBD2. CDR1 and CDR2 (germline): GTSNPN, SVGIG (reference sequence). The V segment lost 1 base and the J segment 4 bases; nucleotides outside the gene matches: 5. The CDR3 covers 14 residues. The DNA for the CDR3 is TGTGCCTGGAGTGCCGGGACTAGGGGAGAGACCCAGTACTTC. Amino acids: CAWSAGTRGETQYF.